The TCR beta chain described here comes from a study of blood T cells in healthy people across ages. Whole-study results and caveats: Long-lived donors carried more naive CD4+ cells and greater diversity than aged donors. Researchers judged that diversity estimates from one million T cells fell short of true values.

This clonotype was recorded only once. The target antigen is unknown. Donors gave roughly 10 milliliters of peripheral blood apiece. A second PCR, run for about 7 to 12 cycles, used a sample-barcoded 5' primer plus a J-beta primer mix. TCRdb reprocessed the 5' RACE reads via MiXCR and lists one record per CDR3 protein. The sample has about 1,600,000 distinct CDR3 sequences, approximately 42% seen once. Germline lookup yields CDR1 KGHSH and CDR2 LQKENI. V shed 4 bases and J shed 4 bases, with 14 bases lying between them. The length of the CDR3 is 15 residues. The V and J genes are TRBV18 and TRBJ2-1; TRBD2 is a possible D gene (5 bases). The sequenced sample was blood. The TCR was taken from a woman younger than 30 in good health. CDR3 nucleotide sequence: TGTGCCAGCTCACGCATTGGCGGGTCATACAATGAGCAGTTCTTC. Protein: CASSRIGGSYNEQFF. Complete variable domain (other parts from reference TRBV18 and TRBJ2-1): NAGVMQNPRHLVRRRGQEARLRCSPMKGHSHVYWYRQLPEEGLKFMVYLQKENIIDESGMPKERFSAEFPKEGPSILRIQQVVRGDSAAYFCASSRIGGSYNEQFFGPGTRLTVL.